The 4 T cell receptor beta chains listed next were all sequenced from one sample in a study of T cells in Graves' hyperthyroidism and ophthalmopathy. Researchers amplified the TCR beta CDR3 regions from RNA transcripts. First-round RT-PCR with HTBI primers amplified the TCR CDR3 region. MiXCR, applied by TCRdb to the multiplex PCR reads, yields one record per CDR3 protein. Of 500,000 to 750,000 distinct CDR3 sequences in the sample, more than 45% were seen once. Sequencing input: peripheral blood or thyroid tissue (not recorded which). The source of these receptors is a woman aged 18 to 35 with Graves' hyperthyroidism.

The J gene is TRBJ2-7, the V gene TRBV5-1, with 11 bases that match TRBD1. The CDR3 totals 18 residues. V dropped 0 bases and J dropped 2; count of bases not matched to a gene: 10. Germline CDR1 and CDR2: SGHRS and YFSETQ. CDR3 sequence reads: CASSLARRTGGKTYEQYF. CDR3 sequence (DNA): TGCGCCAGCAGCTTGGCCCGGAGGACAGGGGGCAAAACCTACGAGCAGTACTTC.

At least ten counts were recorded for this clonotype. The chain links TRBV29-1 to TRBJ1-5; the D gene is possibly TRBD1 (5 bases). CDR3 length equals 13 residues. CDR1 and CDR2 from the germline V gene are SQVTM and ANQGSEA. Between the trimmed V and J ends, which lost 4 bases and 6 bases, there was a span of 13 bases. CDR3 region: CSVGAGLAQPQHF. The CDR3 DNA reads TGCAGCGTTGGCGCAGGGTTGGCTCAGCCCCAGCATTTT. The full variable domain, in which reference TRBV29-1 and TRBJ1-5 provide the parts outside the CDR3, is SAVISQKPSRDICQRGTSLTIQCQVDSQVTMMFWYRQQPGQSLTLIATANQGSEATYESGFVIDKFPISRPNLTFSTLTVSNMSPEDSSIYLCSVGAGLAQPQHFGDGTRLSIL.

This clonotype was picked up one time. A much larger clone lies a single base off, so this may be a read error. V usage is TRBV6-5 and J usage is TRBJ2-5, with D possibly matching TRBD2 (6 bases). The CDR3 runs to 14 residues. Germline V gives CDR1 MNHEY, CDR2 SVGAGI. V lost 8 bases, J lost 4 bases, and 17 bases lay in between. The chain's CDR3 is CASGSFGRGETQYF. The CDR3, as DNA: TGTGCCAGCGGCTCCTTCGGGAGAGGAGAGACCCAGTACTTC.

This clonotype was seen ten or more times. V usage is TRBV11-1 and J usage is TRBJ2-2; 7 bases match TRBD2. There are 15 residues in the CDR3. V shed 3 bases and J 6 bases; nucleotides not matched to a gene: 7. CDR1 and CDR2 (germline): SGHAT, FQDESV (reference sequence). The CDR3 spells CASSFRDYPAGELFF. CDR3 nucleotides: TGTGCCAGCAGCTTCCGGGACTACCCGGCCGGGGAGCTGTTTTTT.